A single sample is the source of the 18 T cell receptor beta chains below, sequenced in a study of vaccination and CD4 T cells after COVID-19. Treatment defined: roughly 11-day PBMC culture with coronavirus spike peptide pools or control peptides (ViraFEST assay). Cultured CD4+ T-cell DNA underwent Oncomine TCR Beta short-read sequencing. One entry per CDR3 protein results from TCRdb running MiXCR on the PCR reads. The sample lists about 20,000 distinct CDR3 sequences; 26% were seen once. Their recognized antigens are unknown. Sequencing was done on a sample of cultured CD4+ T cells from blood. Receptors originate from a human donor with COVID-19.

This clonotype has a handful of counts. The chain carries TRBV7-2 and TRBJ1-2; D is uncertain. Trimming removed 5 bases at V and 4 bases at J, with 11 bases between. This CDR3 has 13 amino acids. In germline, CDR1 is SGHTA, CDR2 FQGNSA. The chain's CDR3 is CASSERAGYGYTF. The CDR3, as DNA: TGTGCCAGCAGCGAGAGGGCAGGCTATGGCTACACCTTC.

The CDR3 is CASSGRGHPEGEQFF. CDR3 nucleotide sequence: TGTGCCAGCAGCGGAAGAGGGCACCCTGAGGGTGAGCAGTTCTTC. The chain couples TRBV9 to TRBJ2-1, with D tentatively TRBD2 (5 bases). CDR3 length equals 15 residues. V was trimmed by 3 bases and J by 9 bases, leaving 19 bases between them. Per germline, CDR1 SGDLS and CDR2 YYNGEE.

This clonotype was recorded a few times. This sequence joins TRBV6-2 or TRBV6-3 and TRBJ1-5, with TRBD1 identical over 8 bases. The germline V gene has CDR1 MNHEY and CDR2 SVGEGT. The CDR3 length is 15 residues. With 10 bases clipped from V and 6 bases from J, the junction kept 14 bases outside the gene matches. CDR3 residues: CATRQGTAEVQPQHF. In DNA form, the CDR3 reads TGTGCCACCCGACAGGGGACAGCGGAGGTTCAGCCCCAGCATTTT.

The rearrangement uses TRBV6-1 and TRBJ2-5, with 8 nucleotides matching TRBD1. V shed 6 bases and J 2 bases; nucleotides not matched to a gene: 8. The CDR3 is 15 amino acids. Germline V CDR1 and CDR2: MNHNS, SASEGT. CDR3 DNA sequence: TGTGCCAGCAGGAGGCAGGGGGCTTATCAAGAGACCCAGTACTTC. Its translation: CASRRQGAYQETQYF.

V gene TRBV6-1 combines with J gene TRBJ2-6, with D uncertain. The germline CDR1 and CDR2 sequences are MNHNS and SASEGT. This CDR3 comprises 18 residues. V lost 10 bases and J lost 0, with 22 bases in between. The CDR3 loop reads CATPRFEGTISGANVLTF. The CDR3, as DNA: TGTGCCACCCCCCGCTTTGAAGGCACAATCTCTGGGGCCAACGTCCTGACTTTC.

The chain employs TRBV12-3 or TRBV12-4 and TRBJ1-6; tentatively, D is TRBD1 (6 bases). V was shortened by 6 bases and J by 10 bases, with 16 bases between the two germline ends. CDR3 length: 14 amino acids. As DNA, the CDR3 is TGTGCCAGCAGCCTACAGGGAGATCGGTCACCCCTCCACTTT. Amino acids: CASSLQGDRSPLHF.

The rearrangement joins TRBV5-1 to TRBJ2-3, with 7 bases lining up with TRBD1. Germline CDR1 is SGHRS and CDR2 is YFSETQ. The CDR3 extends over 15 amino acids. Trimming cost V 2 bases and J 1 base; bases outside gene matches: 4. The CDR3 DNA is TGCGCCAGCAGCTTAAGGGGGCTGGGCACAGATACGCAGTATTTT. This translates into CASSLRGLGTDTQYF.

This clonotype was picked up a small number of times. J is TRBJ2-3 and V is TRBV20-1; 7 positions match TRBD2. V dropped 0 bases and J dropped 3; count of bases not matched to a gene: 15. The CDR3 sequence is 18 residues long. Per germline, CDR1 DFQATT and CDR2 SNEGSKA (reference sequence). The CDR3 reads CSARDPLASGERTDTQYF. CDR3 DNA: TGCAGTGCTAGAGATCCGCTGGCCAGCGGGGAACGGACAGATACGCAGTATTTT.

This rearrangement joins TRBV19 to TRBJ1-6; D gene uncertain. Deletions cut 1 base from V and 10 bases from J, with 11 bases between. CDR1 is LNHDA and CDR2 is SQIVND in the germline V gene (reference sequence). The CDR3 has 14 residues. This chain's CDR3 is CASSIVPGGSPLHF. The CDR3 DNA follows: TGTGCCAGTAGTATAGTTCCCGGAGGCTCACCCCTCCACTTT.

The CDR3 nucleotides are TGTGCCAGCAGCCAAAGAGGACAGGGTGGCACTGAAGCTTTCTTT. Encoded protein: CASSQRGQGGTEAFF. This sequence joins TRBV5-4 and TRBJ1-1; 8 positions match TRBD1. CDR1 and CDR2 from the germline V gene are SGHNT and YYREEE (reference sequence). The junction had 9 bases not matched to a gene; V was cut back by 4 bases and J by 4 bases. The CDR3 spans 15 residues.

The genes are TRBV25-1 and TRBJ2-7; TRBD1 aligns across 8 bases. Germline CDR1 MGHDK, CDR2 SYGVNS. This CDR3 spans 16 amino acids. Trimming at V came to 0 bases and at J to 2 bases, leaving 6 bases not matched to a gene. CDR3: CASSEYLGTGTYEQYF. The CDR3 coding sequence is TGTGCCAGCAGTGAATATTTAGGGACAGGTACCTACGAGCAGTACTTC.

This chain links TRBV19 with TRBJ1-1; 9 bases line up with TRBD1. The junction had 4 bases not matched to a gene; V was cut back by 11 bases and J by 0 bases. This CDR3 contains 13 residues. Germline CDR1 reads LNHDA; CDR2 reads SQIVND (reference sequence). In nucleotides, the CDR3 is TGTGCCGTCGGACAGGGGATGAACACTGAAGCTTTCTTT. This codes for CAVGQGMNTEAFF.

In this sample, this clonotype turned up a few times. The chain links TRBV12-3 or TRBV12-4 to TRBJ1-5; the D gene is possibly TRBD1 (6 bases). CDR3 size: 17 residues. Trimming shortened V by 3 bases and J by 6 bases, and 21 bases separated the two germline ends. CDR3 coding DNA: TGTGCCAGCAGTTTCGACAGGTCCCCCCAGGCCGTTCAGCCCCAGCATTTT. This translates into CASSFDRSPQAVQPQHF.

This clonotype was seen more than once but under ten times. This rearrangement joins TRBV28 to TRBJ1-5; 9 bases are a match to TRBD1. V lost 6 bases, J lost 7 bases, and 10 bases stayed unmatched. The CDR3 runs 15 residues. CDR1 is MDHEN and CDR2 is SYDVKM in the germline V gene. CDR3 DNA: TGTGCCAGCAGCAGGAGGACAGGGGATCGACAGCCCCAGCATTTT. Translation gives CASSRRTGDRQPQHF.

Only a few counts were recorded for this clonotype. The chain carries TRBV20-1 and TRBJ1-3; 9 bases agree with TRBD1. Looked up from germline, CDR1 is DFQATT and CDR2 is SNEGSKA (reference sequence). J was trimmed by 0 bases and V by 4 bases; bases with no gene match: 10. The CDR3 is 17 amino acids. Here the CDR3 DNA reads TGCAGTGCTAACCGGGACAGGGAAGGGGGCTCTGGAAACACCATATATTTT. Its protein product is CSANRDREGGSGNTIYF.

The sample holds a few counts of this clonotype. The chain recombines TRBV19 with TRBJ2-3; D is unresolved. Trimming pared 10 bases from V and 0 bases from J, leaving 17 bases between. The CDR3 length is 15 residues. Germline CDR1 LNHDA, CDR2 SQIVND (reference sequence). CDR3 coding DNA: TGTGCCACCTCAAGGGCAGGAACTAGCACAGATACGCAGTATTTT. Encoded protein: CATSRAGTSTDTQYF.

V usage is TRBV20-1 and J usage is TRBJ1-5; D is ambiguous. The CDR3 is made up of 15 amino acids. Trimming removed 1 base from V and 0 bases from J, with 10 bases in between. In germline, CDR1 is DFQATT, CDR2 SNEGSKA (reference sequence). CDR3 residues: CSARGDEGSNQPQHF. The CDR3 bases are TGCAGTGCTAGAGGGGATGAGGGTAGCAATCAGCCCCAGCATTTT.

This chain joins TRBV19 and TRBJ2-2, with unresolved D. V was clipped by 7 bases and J by 1 base, with 4 bases between them. The germline gives CDR1 LNHDA, CDR2 SQIVND (reference sequence). The CDR3 has 12 residues. CDR3: CASIENTGELFF. The CDR3 DNA sequence: TGTGCCAGTATTGAGAACACCGGGGAGCTGTTTTTT.